The 14 T cell receptor beta chains given below trace back to one sample, sequenced in a study of blood T cell repertoires in COVID-19. Assay used: immunoSEQ multiplex PCR; TCRdb lists only in-frame clones, some missing. Among approximately 410,000 clones listed, roughly 85% were seen once. The sample taken for sequencing was peripheral blood. All receptors come from a woman younger than 45 with active or convalescent COVID-19.

The chain is built from TRBV6-2 or TRBV6-3 and TRBJ1-1; D possibly corresponds to TRBD1 (6 bases). V shed 6 bases and J shed 1 base, with 9 bases lying between them. The CDR3 length is 13 residues. CDR1 is MNHEY and CDR2 is SVGEGT in the germline V gene. The CDR3 region is CASSNRENTEAFF. DNA for the CDR3: TGTGCCAGCAGCAACAGGGAGAACACTGAAGCTTTCTTT.

The genes are TRBV7-6 and TRBJ2-1; the match to TRBD2 covers 11 bases. Germline CDR1 SGHVS, CDR2 FNYEAQ. This CDR3 comprises 14 residues. The trim removed 4 bases at V and 9 bases at J, leaving 5 bases unmatched. The CDR3 protein is CASSSGTSGTEQFF. Here the CDR3 DNA reads TGTGCCAGCAGCTCCGGGACTAGCGGTACTGAGCAGTTCTTC.

CDR3 amino acids: CASSLVIVNQPQHF. CDR3 nucleotides: TGTGCCAGCAGCTTAGTTATCGTAAATCAGCCCCAGCATTTT. The rearrangement links TRBV7-2 to TRBJ1-5; D remains unclear. This CDR3 is built from 14 residues. V lost 1 base to trimming and J lost 4 bases, with 8 bases between them. Germline V gene lookup returns CDR1 SGHTA and CDR2 FQGNSA.

This chain links TRBV30 with TRBJ1-5; weak D call: TRBD1 (6 bases). The V gene's germline CDR1 is GTSNPN and CDR2 SVGIG (reference sequence). The CDR3 has 16 amino acids. Trimming took off 1 base at V and 6 bases at J, with 19 bases between the two ends. CDR3 residues: CAWSGGMTGPGQPQHF. Written as DNA, the CDR3 is TGTGCCTGGAGTGGGGGGATGACAGGTCCTGGTCAGCCCCAGCATTTT.

J is TRBJ2-2 and V is TRBV5-6, with a tentative D call TRBD2 (6 bases). Germline V gene sequence: CDR1 SGHDT, CDR2 YYEEEE. The CDR3 has 15 residues. Trimming removed 1 base at V and 4 bases at J, with 11 bases between. The CDR3 nucleotides read TGTGCCAGCAGCTTGCTCTTGGAGGGCACCGGGGAGCTGTTTTTT. Translation gives CASSLLLEGTGELFF. The complete variable domain, with remaining parts taken from reference TRBV5-6 and TRBJ2-2, reads DAGVTQSPTHLIKTRGQQVTLRCSPKSGHDTVSWYQQALGQGPQFIFQYYEEEERQRGNFPDRFSGHQFPNYSSELNVNALLLGDSALYLCASSLLLEGTGELFFGEGSRLTVL.

This clone was seen more than once but under ten times. This rearrangement joins TRBV13 to TRBJ2-6; TRBD2 matches 8 bases. The CDR3 spans 16 residues. The V and J ends lost 0 bases and 4 bases, in that order; junction bases with no gene match: 2. Germline V gene sequence: CDR1 PRHDT, CDR2 FYEKMQ (reference sequence). The CDR3 nucleotides read TGTGCCAGCAGCTTAGGCGGGAGGGGCGGGGCCAACGTCCTGACTTTC. Protein: CASSLGGRGGANVLTF.

This chain joins TRBV7-9 and TRBJ1-1, with TRBD1 as a possible D gene (5 bases). CDR1 is SEHNR and CDR2 is FQNEAQ in the germline V gene (reference sequence). The V end was cut by 1 base, the J end by 3 bases, with 15 bases between. This CDR3 has 16 residues. CDR3 coding DNA: TGTGCCAGCAGCTTAGGGCCAGGGAATTTGCACACTGAAGCTTTCTTT. Protein product: CASSLGPGNLHTEAFF.

The rearrangement joins TRBV6-1 to TRBJ2-6; 8 nucleotides match TRBD1. CDR1 is MNHNS, CDR2 SASEGT, per germline. The CDR3 totals 20 residues. With 4 bases clipped from V and 3 bases from J, the junction kept 17 bases outside the gene matches. The chain's CDR3 is CASSGGWPGGLQYGANVLTF. The CDR3 DNA is TGTGCCAGCAGTGGGGGGTGGCCAGGGGGCCTCCAGTATGGGGCCAACGTCCTGACTTTC.

The chain recombines TRBV7-8 with TRBJ2-3; weak D call: TRBD1 (6 bases). CDR1 SGHVS and CDR2 FQNEAQ come from the germline V gene. V was clipped by 3 bases and J by 4 bases, with 14 bases between them. The CDR3 totals 15 residues. The CDR3 loop is CASSFTGSFADTQYF. CDR3 bases: TGTGCCAGCAGCTTTACAGGGTCGTTCGCAGATACGCAGTATTTT.

Only a few counts were recorded for this clone. CDR3 residues: CSARPGVNTEAFF. CDR3 DNA: TGCAGCGCCCGCCCAGGCGTGAACACTGAAGCTTTCTTT. The rearrangement links TRBV29-1 to TRBJ1-1; D remains unclear. Germline values: CDR1 SQVTM, CDR2 ANQGSEA. The CDR3 sequence is 13 residues long. Trimming removed 7 bases at V and 0 bases at J, with 12 bases between.

This clone appeared a single time. The chain joins TRBV5-4 to TRBJ1-1, with D possibly matching TRBD1 (5 bases). Germline CDR1 and CDR2: SGHNT and YYREEE (reference sequence). This CDR3 has 14 amino acids. V lost 3 bases, J lost 3 bases, and 12 bases lay in between. As DNA, the CDR3 is TGTGCCAGCAGCTGGGCGGGGCTGGACACTGAAGCTTTCTTT. Protein product: CASSWAGLDTEAFF.

The genes are TRBV6-5 and TRBJ1-2, with 7 bases identical to TRBD1. The V gene's germline CDR1 is MNHEY and CDR2 SVGAGI. With 6 bases clipped from V and 3 bases from J, the junction kept 1 base outside the gene matches. This CDR3 comprises 12 residues. CDR3 sequence (DNA): TGTGCCAGCAGACAGGGGTACTATGGCTACACCTTC. The encoded protein is CASRQGYYGYTF.

The CDR3 protein is CASSPKERFEQFF. In DNA form, the CDR3 reads TGTGCCAGCAGCCCGAAAGAGCGGTTTGAGCAGTTCTTC. The chain has TRBV7-9 and TRBJ2-1, with D possibly TRBD2 on 5 matching bases. V lost 5 bases, J lost 9 bases, and 14 bases lay in between. This CDR3 is 13 amino acids long. From germline, CDR1 is SEHNR and CDR2 FQNEAQ (reference sequence).

This clone has a handful of counts. This rearrangement joins TRBV5-4 to TRBJ2-1; TRBD2 matches 11 bases. CDR1 and CDR2 from the germline V gene are SGHNT and YYREEE (reference sequence). Trimming removed 2 bases from V and 7 bases from J; junction bases left unmatched: 5. The CDR3 spans 15 residues. The CDR3 spells CASSLTSGSYNEQFF. Here the CDR3 DNA reads TGTGCCAGCAGCTTAACTAGCGGGAGCTATAATGAGCAGTTCTTC. The whole variable domain, remainder taken from reference TRBV5-4 and TRBJ2-1, is ETGVTQSPTHLIKTRGQQVTLRCSSQSGHNTVSWYQQALGQGPQFIFQYYREEENGRGNFPPRFSGLQFPNYSSELNVNALELDDSALYLCASSLTSGSYNEQFFGPGTRLTVL.